A single T cell receptor (beta chain) is shown here with its context. The data were produced by immunoSEQ multiplex PCR, yet TCRdb's version contains in-frame clones alone and is incomplete. The sample has about 50,000 clones, about 78% seen once; the top ten hold less than 25%. This entry comes from a study of blood T cell repertoires in COVID-19. The CDR3 extends over 13 amino acids. Trimming cost V 8 bases and J 8 bases; bases outside gene matches: 9. Germline V CDR1 and CDR2: SGHDT, YYEEEE. The receptor comes from a man aged 45-60 years with active or convalescent COVID-19. V and J are TRBV5-6 and TRBJ1-2, with TRBD1 identical over 10 bases. The sequencing sample was made of peripheral blood. The CDR3 DNA reads as TGTGCCAGTAAACGACAGGGGGCTGGAGGCTACACCTTC. This translates into CASKRQGAGGYTF.